The present T cell receptor beta chain was sequenced within a study of blood T cell repertoires in COVID-19. Study as a whole: Acute and convalescent COVID-19 samples came from the United States, Italy and Spain. Sources were T cells, B-cell-depleted T cells, or PBMCs; the material itself was cDNA or gDNA.

The V gene's germline CDR1 is LGHDT and CDR2 YNNKEL (reference sequence). This CDR3 contains 15 residues. V gave up 4 bases and J gave up 7 bases; unmatched junction bases: 8. In the authors' methods: For nucleated cells, counts were estimated from reference gene primer amplification. TCRdb's copy holds only in-frame clones and misses some; the assay was immunoSEQ multiplex PCR. V and J calls and clone size are given by that table; D and trimming were obtained from the DNA. The repertoire includes 88,000 or so clones, roughly 87% of them detected once, and 10% to 15% sits in the top ten. The J gene is TRBJ1-5, the V gene TRBV3-1 (or the pseudogene TRBV3-2); TRBD1 matches 9 bases. The sample consisted of peripheral blood. This TCR was sampled from a man older than 75 with acute or convalescent COVID-19. CDR3 nucleotide sequence: TGTGCCAGCAGCCCCCGGACAGGGGTGGGGCAGCCCCAGCATTTT. Protein sequence: CASSPRTGVGQPQHF.